This T cell receptor (beta chain) stems from a study of blood T cell repertoires in COVID-19. The V gene's germline CDR1 is DFQATT and CDR2 SNEGSKA (reference sequence). The CDR3 totals 11 residues. The V and J ends lost 4 bases and 8 bases respectively, with 10 bases between them. Sequencing was performed with immunoSEQ multiplex PCR; in TCRdb, only in-frame clones are kept and a portion is missing. This sample yields hundreds of thousands of clones, of which roughly 90% are seen a single time; roughly 14% belongs to the top ten. The chain has TRBV20-1 and TRBJ2-3; D gene uncertain. Sequences were obtained from peripheral blood. This clonotype was sampled from a woman aged 70-85 years with COVID-19, enrolled during active disease. CDR3 DNA sequence: TGCAGTGCTAAAACCCAGGTTACGCAGTATTTT. Translated: CSAKTQVTQYF.